Listed here is a single T cell receptor beta chain. The V end was cut by 4 bases, the J end by 8 bases, with 17 bases between. The CDR3 consists of 15 residues. Germline CDR1 reads SEHNR; CDR2 reads FQNEAQ (reference sequence). Assay: immunoSEQ multiplex PCR; the TCRdb copy retains only in-frame clones and omits some. Of 65,000 to 90,000 clones listed, 85% to 90% are singletons. The data stem from a study of T cell responses to AZD1222 COVID-19 vaccine. V usage is TRBV7-9 and J usage is TRBJ1-4; D perhaps matches TRBD1 (5 bases). The sequence derives from an adult who received the AZD1222 COVID-19 vaccine. Here the sequenced sample was peripheral blood, taken 28 days after the second AZD1222 dose. For the CDR3, the DNA is TGTGCCAGCAGCTGGGGTGGTCAGGGTGGCGAAAAACTGTTTTTT. It yields the protein CASSWGGQGGEKLFF.